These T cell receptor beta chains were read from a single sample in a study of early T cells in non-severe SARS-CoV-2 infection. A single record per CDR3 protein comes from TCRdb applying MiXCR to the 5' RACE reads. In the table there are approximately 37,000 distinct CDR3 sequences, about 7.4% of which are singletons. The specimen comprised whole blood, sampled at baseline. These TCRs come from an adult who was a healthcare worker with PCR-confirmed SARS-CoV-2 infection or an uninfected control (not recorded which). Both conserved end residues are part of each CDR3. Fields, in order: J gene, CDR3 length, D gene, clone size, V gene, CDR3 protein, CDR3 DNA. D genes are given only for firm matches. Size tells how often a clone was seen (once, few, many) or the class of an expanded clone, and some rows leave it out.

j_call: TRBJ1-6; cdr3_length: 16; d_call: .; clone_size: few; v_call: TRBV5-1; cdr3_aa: CASSLAAGGTNSPLHF; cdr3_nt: TGCGCCAGCAGCTTGGCAGCCGGGGGAACGAATTCACCCCTCCACTTT
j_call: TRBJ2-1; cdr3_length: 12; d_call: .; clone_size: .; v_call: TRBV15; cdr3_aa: CATSSPSLEQFF; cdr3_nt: TGTGCCACCAGCAGTCCAAGCCTAGAGCAGTTCTTC
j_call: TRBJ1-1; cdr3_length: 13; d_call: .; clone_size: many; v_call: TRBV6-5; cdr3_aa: CASSPRGNTEAFF; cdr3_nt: TGTGCCAGCAGTCCCAGGGGGAACACTGAAGCTTTCTTT
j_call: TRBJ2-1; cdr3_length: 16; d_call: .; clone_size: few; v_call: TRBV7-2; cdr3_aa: CASSLVGGGFSDEQFF; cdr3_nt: TGTGCCAGCAGCTTAGTAGGCGGGGGCTTTTCAGATGAGCAGTTCTTC
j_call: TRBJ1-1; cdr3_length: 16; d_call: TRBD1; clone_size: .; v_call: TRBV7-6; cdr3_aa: CASSLAEGQMNTEAFF; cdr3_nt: TGTGCCAGCAGCTTAGCCGAGGGACAGATGAACACTGAAGCTTTCTTT
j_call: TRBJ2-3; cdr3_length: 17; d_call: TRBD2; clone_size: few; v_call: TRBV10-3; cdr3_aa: CAIRTGREGPTTDTQYF; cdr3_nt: TGTGCCATCAGGACGGGCAGGGAGGGTCCTACCACAGATACGCAGTATTTT
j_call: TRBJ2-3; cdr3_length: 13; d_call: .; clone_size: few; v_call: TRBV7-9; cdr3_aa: CASAQASTDTQYF; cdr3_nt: TGTGCCAGCGCCCAGGCTAGCACAGATACGCAGTATTTT
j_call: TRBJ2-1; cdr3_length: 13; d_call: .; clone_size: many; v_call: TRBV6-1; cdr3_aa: CASNGHVGYEQFF; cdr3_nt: TGTGCCAGCAACGGCCACGTGGGTTATGAGCAGTTCTTC
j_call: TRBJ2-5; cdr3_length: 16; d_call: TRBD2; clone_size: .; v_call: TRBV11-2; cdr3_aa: CASSRTGTSFRETQYF; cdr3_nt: TGTGCCAGCAGCCGAACCGGGACTAGCTTTCGAGAGACCCAGTACTTC
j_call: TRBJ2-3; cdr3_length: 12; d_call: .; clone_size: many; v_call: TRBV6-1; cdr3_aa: CASRQTGPQRYF; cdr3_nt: TGTGCCAGCAGACAGACGGGTCCTCAGCGGTATTTT
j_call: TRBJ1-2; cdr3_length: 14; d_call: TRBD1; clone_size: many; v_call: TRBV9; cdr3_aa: CASSVGTANYGYTF; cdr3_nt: TGTGCCAGCAGCGTTGGGACAGCGAACTATGGCTACACCTTC
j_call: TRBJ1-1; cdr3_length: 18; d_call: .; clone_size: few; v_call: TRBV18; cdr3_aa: CASSPPISDHPMNTEAFF; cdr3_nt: TGTGCCAGCTCACCACCGATATCAGACCACCCCATGAACACTGAAGCTTTCTTT
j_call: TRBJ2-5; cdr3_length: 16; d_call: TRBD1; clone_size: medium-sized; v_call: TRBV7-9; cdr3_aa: CASSSRGQDHQETQYF; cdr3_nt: TGTGCCAGCAGCTCGAGGGGACAGGACCACCAAGAGACCCAGTACTTC
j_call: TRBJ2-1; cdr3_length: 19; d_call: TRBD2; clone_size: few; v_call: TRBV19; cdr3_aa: CASSIPRLAGAHGYNEQFF; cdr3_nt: TGTGCCAGTAGTATCCCCCGACTAGCGGGGGCCCATGGGTACAATGAGCAGTTCTTC
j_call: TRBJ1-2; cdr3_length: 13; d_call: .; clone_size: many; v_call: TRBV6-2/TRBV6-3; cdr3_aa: CASSRAGYYGYTF; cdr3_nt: TGTGCCAGCAGTCGGGCAGGGTATTATGGCTACACCTTC
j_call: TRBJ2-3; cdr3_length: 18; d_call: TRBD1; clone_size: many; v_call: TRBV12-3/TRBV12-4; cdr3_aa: CASSLVGTGGLVADTQYF; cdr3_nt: TGTGCCAGCAGTTTAGTTGGGACAGGGGGCTTGGTCGCAGATACGCAGTATTTT
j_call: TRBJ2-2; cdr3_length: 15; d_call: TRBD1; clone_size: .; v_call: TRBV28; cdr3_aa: CASSLLGQGPGELFF; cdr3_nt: TGTGCCAGCAGTTTATTGGGACAGGGGCCCGGGGAGCTGTTTTTT